The present entry profiles one T cell receptor (beta chain) with its context. No antigen is known for it. No per-base quality is available; no much larger clone lies one base away. The data were obtained in a study of beta chain features in type 1 diabetes (dated by TCRdb to the late 2010s). As for the study more broadly: Mean age, gender distribution, total cell number and subset yield were not different between patients and healthy donors. A total of roughly 100 million sorted cells were examined across all samples, and the number of cells per subset was strongly correlated with RNA yield. In the study, recently diagnosed type 1 diabetes patients and matched healthy donors were compared on the TCRB repertoires of their sorted circulating CD4+ T cell subsets. Whereas all 28 donors provided naive and central memory subsets, regulatory and stem cell-like memory subsets were isolated from just 8 patients and roughly eight healthy donors.

CDR1 and CDR2, per the germline V gene (reference sequence), are SEHNR and FQNEAQ. From the cysteine up to the phenylalanine, the CDR3 has a length of 14 residues. Solely the CDR3 DNA is kept, with 42 bases framed from the first base. V is cut by 5 bases and J by 3 bases, and the space between the germline ends is 8 bases. Paper-wide results and their limitations: At VDJ recombination sites, patients with type 1 diabetes made fewer insertions and deleted more nucleotides, a pattern implying thymic rearrangement abnormalities. Shorter templates might have been favored by PCR, but patient and control samples were amplified and corrected together, so both groups would have been affected equally by any skew. Because cDNA was sequenced instead of genomic DNA, activated cells with high expression could be over-represented, although the groups did not differ in activation or CD3 levels. Type 1 diabetes patients showed a moderate but significant shortening of TCRB CDR3 length in all four CD4+ subsets. Naive, central memory and regulatory TCRB repertoires appeared to be more alike among patients than among healthy donors. HLA sub-analyses involved small numbers of individuals, so any influence of HLA type on TCRB rearrangement remained unresolved.

Each donor gave one peripheral blood draw, averaging roughly 100 mL, which was collected into heparinised tubes. Naive, central memory, regulatory and stem cell-like memory CD4+ T cells were sorted on a BD FACSAria II using a panel including CD45RO, CCR7, CD25, CD127, CD95 and CD27. Purity was above 98% for every sorted population. PBMCs were separated immediately by Lymphoprep density gradient centrifugation and were stained directly, without being cultured. So that batch effects would be minimized, each experiment stained and sorted samples in pairs, pairing one healthy donor with one patient. The entire amount of isolated RNA was reverse transcribed using the High Capacity cDNA Reverse Transcription Kit, so the sequenced TCRB transcripts were expressed ones. Naive, central memory and regulatory T cell samples underwent deep immunoSEQ sequencing, averaging approximately 3.3 million total reads per sample. Sorted cells were lysed in RLT buffer and RNA was extracted with DNase-treated RNeasy Micro or Mini kits, depending on cell number. Each cell subset was processed separately to prevent cross-contamination, with patient and healthy donor samples processed together. The immunoSEQ multiplex PCR was used to amplify TCRB sequences from cDNA, yielding 87-bp fragments that span the CDR3 region. The amplicons were sequenced using the Illumina HiSeq platform. The study's own analysis went as follows. PCR bias was computationally corrected using synthetic template baselines, reads within Hamming distance 2 were collapsed, and singletons that could not be merged were discarded. Reads were aligned to IMGT to assign V, D and J genes, CDR3 length, and insertions or deletions at six rearrangement sites. Within each subset, clonotype counts were normalized to sorted cell number, and only after that were true diversity and Gini coefficients computed with the tcR R package. The overlap coefficient, calculated on TCRB nucleotide sequences, was used to quantify repertoire sharing. As a proxy for the pre-selection repertoire, out-of-frame TCRB sequences from naive cells were analyzed. The clones in this table, taken by TCRdb from immuneACCESS, are in-frame only. Not every clone is retained; where verified, under half of the shortfall comes from an unresolved V gene, and the cause of the rest is unknown. V and J calls and clone size come straight from that table; D and trimming were deduced from the DNA. Counted in this sample were hundreds of thousands of clones; around 9.9% of them appeared once. Together, the top ten hold around 0.018% of the sample.

The V and J genes are TRBV7-9 and TRBJ1-6; TRBD1 could be the D gene, as 6 bases match. The sequenced sample was naive CD4+ T cells from blood. The cell subset or site label, as the study defines it: true naive CD4+ T cells. This receptor was taken from a man aged 25-45 years with type 1 diabetes. The DNA sequence is as follows: TGTGCCAGCAGCGGGGACATCTATAATTCACCCCTCCACTTT. The resulting protein is CASSGDIYNSPLHF.